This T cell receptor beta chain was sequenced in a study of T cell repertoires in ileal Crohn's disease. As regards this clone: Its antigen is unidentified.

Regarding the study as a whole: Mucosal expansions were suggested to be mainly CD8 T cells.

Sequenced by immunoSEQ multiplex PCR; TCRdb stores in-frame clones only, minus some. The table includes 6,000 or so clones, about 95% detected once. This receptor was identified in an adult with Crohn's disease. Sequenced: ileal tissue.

The CDR3 region is CASSRGASGLAWEQFF. CDR3 nucleotide sequence: TGTGCCAGCAGCCGAGGGGCTAGCGGGCTGGCCTGGGAGCAGTTCTTC. The chain uses TRBV5-6 and TRBJ2-1; 8 bases map to TRBD2. This CDR3 contains 16 residues. Germline V gene sequence: CDR1 SGHDT, CDR2 YYEEEE. Losses at the gene ends were 4 bases for V and 10 bases for J; bases not matched to a gene: 16.